The next 11 T cell receptor beta chains were all read from a single sample in a study of T cells in Graves' hyperthyroidism and ophthalmopathy. Amplification of TCR beta CDR3 regions used RNA as the template. The HTBI primer set drove a first-round RT-PCR of the TCR CDR3. MiXCR, applied by TCRdb to the multiplex PCR reads, yields one record per CDR3 protein. The repertoire includes hundreds of thousands of distinct CDR3 sequences, approximately 15% of them detected once, and 10% to 13% sits in the top ten. The sample was blood. Receptor source: a woman between 18 and 29 years old with Graves' hyperthyroidism.

This clonotype was counted between two and nine times. The CDR3 loop reads CATSRGAYNEQFF. In DNA, the CDR3 is TGTGCCACCTCCCGGGGGGCCTACAATGAGCAGTTCTTC. The chain joins TRBV6-1 to TRBJ2-1; 7 bases fit TRBD2. Germline V gene data show CDR1 as MNHNS and CDR2 as SASEGT. CDR3 length equals 13 residues. After removal of 10 bases from V and 2 bases from J, the junction contained 5 bases not matched to a gene.

This clonotype was counted between two and nine times. The chain recombines TRBV9 with TRBJ2-7, with 9 bases fitting TRBD2. Trimming at V came to 5 bases and at J to 0 bases, leaving 3 bases not matched to a gene. CDR1 is SGDLS, CDR2 YYNGEE, per germline. The length of the CDR3 is 14 residues. The CDR3 DNA sequence: TGTGCCAGCAGTGCTAGCGGGAACTCCTACGAGCAGTACTTC. Amino acids: CASSASGNSYEQYF. Looking up the rest from reference TRBV9 and TRBJ2-7 gives the full variable domain: DSGVTQTPKHLITATGQRVTLRCSPRSGDLSVYWYQQSLDQGLQFLIQYYNGEERAKGNILERFSAQQFPDLHSELNLSSLELGDSALYFCASSASGNSYEQYFGPGTRLTVT.

The chain carries TRBV19 and TRBJ1-3; perhaps TRBD1 as D (6 bases). The CDR3 spans 19 residues. Germline CDR1 and CDR2: LNHDA and SQIVND (reference sequence). Trimming stripped 6 bases from V and 4 bases from J, with 28 bases between. For the CDR3, the DNA is TGTGCCAGTAGCCCAAGGCTCGGTTTGGGGGGCGCGAGAGGAAACACCATATATTTT. Its protein is CASSPRLGLGGARGNTIYF.

This clonotype appeared a few times. The V and J genes are TRBV29-1 and TRBJ1-1, with TRBD1 matching over 8 bases. This CDR3 comprises 13 residues. CDR1 and CDR2 (germline): SQVTM, ANQGSEA. The J segment lost 4 bases and the V segment lost 4 bases, leaving 5 bases of the junction unmatched. As DNA, the CDR3 is TGCAGCGTTGGGACAGGGATGGGCACTGAAGCTTTCTTT. This encodes CSVGTGMGTEAFF.

This clonotype was detected ten times or more. V gene TRBV3-1 combines with J gene TRBJ2-5; 9 bases are shared with TRBD2. Germline CDR1 and CDR2: LGHDT and YNNKEL (reference sequence). V dropped 3 bases and J dropped 3; count of bases not matched to a gene: 8. CDR3 length: 16 residues. The CDR3 is CASSQAPRLAEETQYF. Here the CDR3 DNA reads TGTGCCAGCAGCCAGGCCCCAAGACTAGCGGAAGAGACCCAGTACTTC.

V and J are TRBV7-3 and TRBJ2-1, with D perhaps matching TRBD1 or TRBD2 (5 bases each). Germline values: CDR1 SGHTA, CDR2 FQGTGA. The CDR3 totals 16 residues. Trimming removed 5 bases from V and 0 bases from J, with 14 bases in between. CDR3 protein: CASSPMGVSSYNEQFF. As DNA, the CDR3 is TGTGCCAGCAGCCCGATGGGGGTTAGCTCCTACAATGAGCAGTTCTTC.

This clonotype was detected many times. The rearrangement links TRBV20-1 to TRBJ2-1, with TRBD2 matching 16 bases. Germline CDR1 and CDR2: DFQATT and SNEGSKA (reference sequence). This CDR3 is 17 amino acids long. V was clipped by 3 bases and J by 5 bases; unmatched bases: 7. The CDR3: CSARAGTSGRAHNEQFF. CDR3 DNA: TGCAGTGCTAGGGCAGGGACTAGCGGGAGGGCTCACAATGAGCAGTTCTTC.

The chain combines TRBV10-3 with TRBJ1-2, with a weak D call TRBD1 (5 bases). The V gene lost 4 bases and the J gene lost 3 bases, with 18 bases spanning the gap. Germline V gives CDR1 ENHRY, CDR2 SYGVKD. This CDR3 contains 16 residues. In nucleotides, the CDR3 is TGTGCCATCAGTGGAAACCGGGGCAAGGATCACTATGGCTACACCTTC. Translated, it gives CAISGNRGKDHYGYTF.

The chain uses TRBV6-2 or TRBV6-3 and TRBJ2-6; either TRBD1 or TRBD2 may fit D (5 bases each). This CDR3 is 20 amino acids long. V was shortened by 4 bases and J by 0 bases, with 22 bases between the two germline ends. The germline V gene encodes CDR1 MNHEY and CDR2 SVGEGT. The CDR3 nucleotides read TGTGCCAGCAGTTTGCCGGGGACGGGCGCTCCGTACTCTGGGGCCAACGTCCTGACTTTC. It is translated as CASSLPGTGAPYSGANVLTF.

This clonotype was found a few times. V is TRBV6-1 and J is TRBJ2-1; 7 bases are a match to TRBD2. Germline CDR1 is MNHNS and CDR2 is SASEGT. The CDR3 has 17 amino acids. Trimming removed 2 bases from V and 3 bases from J; junction bases left unmatched: 10. The CDR3 nucleotides are TGTGCCAGCAGTGAACGACTAGCCCAGGAGAGCTACAATGAGCAGTTCTTC. It codes for CASSERLAQESYNEQFF.

This clonotype was recorded a few times. The rearrangement uses TRBV14 and TRBJ2-6; no definite D call. The CDR3 is made up of 15 amino acids. V lost 2 bases and J 1 base, leaving 6 bases between the germline ends. CDR1 and CDR2 from the germline V gene are SGHDN and FVKESK. The CDR3 sequence: CASSQWQSGANVLTF. DNA for the CDR3: TGTGCCAGCAGCCAATGGCAGTCTGGGGCCAACGTCCTGACTTTC.